Included here is one TCR beta chain sequence, with context. Original analysis: Researchers report that nucleated cell counts were estimated from reference gene primer amplification. Sequencing used immunoSEQ multiplex PCR; TCRdb keeps in-frame clones, though not all of them. The D gene and trimming were derived from the DNA, and the V and J assignments and clone size from that table. The sample has about 210,000 clones, roughly 78% seen once. This specimen comes from a study of blood T cell repertoires in COVID-19. Study as a whole: Researchers got acute and convalescent COVID-19 samples from the United States, Italy and Spain. T cells, B-cell-depleted T cells, or PBMCs provided the cDNA or gDNA that served as material.

V dropped 2 bases and J dropped 8 bases, with 13 bases sitting between them. CDR3 length: 14 residues. Per germline, CDR1 SGHDT and CDR2 YYEEEE. Sequenced input: peripheral blood. The V call is TRBV5-6, the J call TRBJ1-4, with no clear D. The clonotype comes from a woman aged 40 to 50 with acute or convalescent COVID-19. The CDR3 sequence is CASSFGLRPEKLFF. In nucleotides, the CDR3 is TGTGCCAGCAGCTTCGGACTTCGCCCGGAAAAACTGTTTTTT.